These T cell receptor beta chains were read from a single sample in a study of blood T cell repertoires in COVID-19. The method was immunoSEQ multiplex PCR; TCRdb's version includes in-frame clones alone and lacks a portion of them. The sample yields 150,000 to 190,000 clones, roughly 80% seen once. Sequenced: PBMCs or T cells enriched from blood (not recorded which). These receptor sequences come from a man between 50 and 59 years old who had recovered from COVID-19. The CDR3 runs from the conserved cysteine through the conserved F or W. A D gene is named only where the DNA matches it firmly. Some rows mark clone size as missing; the rest say once, few, many or name a class of expanded clone.

d_call: -
clone_size: -
v_call: TRBV7-3
j_call: TRBJ2-3
cdr3_nt: TGTGCCAGCAGCCAACAACCTTTCACAGATACGCAGTATTTT
cdr3_aa: CASSQQPFTDTQYF

d_call: -
clone_size: -
v_call: TRBV24-1
j_call: TRBJ1-1
cdr3_nt: TGTGCCACCAGTGATTTGGAGGACAGTGCCCTAGGGGGAGCTTTCTTT
cdr3_aa: CATSDLEDSALGGAFF

d_call: TRBD2
clone_size: -
v_call: TRBV11-3
j_call: TRBJ2-2
cdr3_nt: TGTGCCAGCAGCTCCTGGGACTATCGGTCCGGGGAGCTGTTTTTT
cdr3_aa: CASSSWDYRSGELFF

d_call: TRBD1
clone_size: -
v_call: TRBV18
j_call: TRBJ2-1
cdr3_nt: TGTGCCAGCTCACGGGACAGGGGGATAGATGAGCAGTTCTTC
cdr3_aa: CASSRDRGIDEQFF

d_call: -
clone_size: -
v_call: TRBV2
j_call: TRBJ2-4
cdr3_nt: TGTGCCAGCAGTGGAATGGAGAAAAACATTCAGTACTTC
cdr3_aa: CASSGMEKNIQYF

d_call: -
clone_size: -
v_call: TRBV2
j_call: TRBJ1-6
cdr3_nt: TGTGCCAGCAGCGAGGACAGATTATCACCCCTCCACTTT
cdr3_aa: CASSEDRLSPLHF

d_call: TRBD1
clone_size: -
v_call: TRBV18
j_call: TRBJ1-2
cdr3_nt: TGTGCCAGCTCACCCGGAGGGACAGACGCCCTTTGGGGCTACACCTTC
cdr3_aa: CASSPGGTDALWGYTF

d_call: TRBD1
clone_size: -
v_call: TRBV4-1
j_call: TRBJ1-3
cdr3_nt: TGCGCCAGCAGCTGGGACAGTAGCTCTGGAAACACCATATATTTT
cdr3_aa: CASSWDSSSGNTIYF

d_call: TRBD1
clone_size: -
v_call: TRBV18
j_call: TRBJ1-6
cdr3_nt: TGTGCCAGCTCCCCTCGACAGGGGCGGGATTCACCCCTCCACTTT
cdr3_aa: CASSPRQGRDSPLHF

d_call: TRBD1
clone_size: -
v_call: TRBV28
j_call: TRBJ1-5
cdr3_nt: TGTGCCAGCAGTTTTATTTTAGGACAGGGCAATCAGCCCCAGCATTTT
cdr3_aa: CASSFILGQGNQPQHF

d_call: -
clone_size: -
v_call: TRBV7-8
j_call: TRBJ2-2
cdr3_nt: TGTGCCAGCAGCTTAGATCTCACTAACACCGGGGAGCTGTTTTTT
cdr3_aa: CASSLDLTNTGELFF

d_call: -
clone_size: -
v_call: TRBV6-1
j_call: TRBJ1-5
cdr3_nt: TGTGCCAGCAGTGAAGCGGGGGGTGGCAATCAGCCCCAGCATTTT
cdr3_aa: CASSEAGGGNQPQHF

d_call: -
clone_size: -
v_call: TRBV3-1/TRBV3-2
j_call: TRBJ1-2
cdr3_nt: TGTGCCAGCAGCACCCGACAGGCCCAAAGGGAGGGCTACACCTTC
cdr3_aa: CASSTRQAQREGYTF

d_call: -
clone_size: -
v_call: TRBV2
j_call: TRBJ1-5
cdr3_nt: TGTGCCAGCAGTGGGGGGCGAGGCAATCAGCCCCAGCATTTT
cdr3_aa: CASSGGRGNQPQHF

d_call: -
clone_size: -
v_call: TRBV5-6
j_call: TRBJ2-3
cdr3_nt: TGTGCCAGCAGCTCTGGGCAGGGGGGTGCAGATACGCAGTATTTT
cdr3_aa: CASSSGQGGADTQYF

d_call: TRBD2
clone_size: -
v_call: TRBV29-1
j_call: TRBJ2-3
cdr3_nt: TGCAGCGCCCCGGGGAGCGGGGGGAGCACAGATACGCAGTATTTT
cdr3_aa: CSAPGSGGSTDTQYF

d_call: -
clone_size: few
v_call: TRBV18
j_call: TRBJ2-7
cdr3_nt: TGTGCCAGCTCATCGCAGGGGAGGGGATCCTACGAGCAGTACTTC
cdr3_aa: CASSSQGRGSYEQYF

d_call: TRBD1
clone_size: -
v_call: TRBV2
j_call: TRBJ1-1
cdr3_nt: TGTGCCAGCAGTTCCGTCTGGACAGGGGGCCCCACTGAAGCTTTCTTT
cdr3_aa: CASSSVWTGGPTEAFF

d_call: -
clone_size: -
v_call: TRBV6-6
j_call: TRBJ1-2
cdr3_nt: TGTGCCAGCAGTGCGCCGACATCGTATAACTATGGCTACACCTTC
cdr3_aa: CASSAPTSYNYGYTF

d_call: -
clone_size: -
v_call: TRBV9
j_call: TRBJ1-3
cdr3_nt: TGTGCCAGCAGACAGGTTGGTGGAAACACCATATATTTT
cdr3_aa: CASRQVGGNTIYF

d_call: TRBD1
clone_size: -
v_call: TRBV19
j_call: TRBJ2-5
cdr3_nt: TGTGCCACTTCGACAGGGGTGCGGGAGACCCAGTACTTC
cdr3_aa: CATSTGVRETQYF

d_call: TRBD2
clone_size: -
v_call: TRBV9
j_call: TRBJ2-1
cdr3_nt: TGTGCCAGCAGCGTAGGAGGCGGGGGAGTTTACAATGAGCAGTTCTTC
cdr3_aa: CASSVGGGGVYNEQFF

d_call: TRBD1
clone_size: -
v_call: TRBV7-7
j_call: TRBJ2-3
cdr3_nt: TGTGCCAGCAGCCCTCTCGGACAGGGCGTCCGGACGCAGTATTTT
cdr3_aa: CASSPLGQGVRTQYF

d_call: TRBD2
clone_size: -
v_call: TRBV6-2/TRBV6-3
j_call: TRBJ2-7
cdr3_nt: TGTGCCAGCAGTCCCCTTCGGTTGGAGCGGGGCTACGAGCAGTACTTC
cdr3_aa: CASSPLRLERGYEQYF

d_call: -
clone_size: -
v_call: TRBV4-1
j_call: TRBJ1-2
cdr3_nt: TGCGCCAGCAGCCCGGGACTCCAAGCTAACTATGGCTACACCTTC
cdr3_aa: CASSPGLQANYGYTF

d_call: TRBD1
clone_size: -
v_call: TRBV5-1
j_call: TRBJ1-2
cdr3_nt: TGCGCCAGCAGCCCGGGGACAGGGGGCAAGGATGGCTACACCTTC
cdr3_aa: CASSPGTGGKDGYTF

d_call: -
clone_size: -
v_call: TRBV7-6
j_call: TRBJ1-3
cdr3_nt: TGTGCCAGCAGCGATACAGGGAGCTCTGGAAACACCATATATTTT
cdr3_aa: CASSDTGSSGNTIYF

d_call: -
clone_size: -
v_call: TRBV29-1
j_call: TRBJ2-7
cdr3_nt: TGCAGCGTTGCCATCAACCCCCAACTCCTCGGTGCAGGCTACGAGCAGTACTTC
cdr3_aa: CSVAINPQLLGAGYEQYF

d_call: TRBD1
clone_size: once
v_call: TRBV9
j_call: TRBJ1-2
cdr3_nt: TGTGCCAGCAGCACCGGGACAGGGGGTGGCTACACCTTC
cdr3_aa: CASSTGTGGGYTF

d_call: -
clone_size: -
v_call: TRBV7-9
j_call: TRBJ2-2
cdr3_nt: TGTGCCAGCAGCCCTCGACAAGGACCGGGGGCCGGGGAGCTGTTTTTT
cdr3_aa: CASSPRQGPGAGELFF

d_call: TRBD1
clone_size: -
v_call: TRBV18
j_call: TRBJ1-1
cdr3_nt: TGTGCCAGCTCACCGGCTCACGGGACAGACGCCGTGGAAGCTTTCTTT
cdr3_aa: CASSPAHGTDAVEAFF

d_call: -
clone_size: once
v_call: TRBV5-1
j_call: TRBJ2-7
cdr3_nt: TGCGCCAACCCCACAGGGCCCACCTACGAGCAGTACTTC
cdr3_aa: CANPTGPTYEQYF

d_call: TRBD2
clone_size: -
v_call: TRBV5-5
j_call: TRBJ2-3
cdr3_nt: TGTGCCAGCAGCTGGTATTTCGTGGGAGGGGCCACCACAGATACGCAGTATTTT
cdr3_aa: CASSWYFVGGATTDTQYF

d_call: TRBD2
clone_size: few
v_call: TRBV9
j_call: TRBJ2-2
cdr3_nt: TGTGCCAGCAGCGTCCAAAGCGGGGACACCGGGGAGCTGTTTTTT
cdr3_aa: CASSVQSGDTGELFF

d_call: TRBD1
clone_size: -
v_call: TRBV6-1
j_call: TRBJ2-7
cdr3_nt: TGTGCCAGCAGTGAAAGGTGGACAGGGACTGAGCAGTACTTC
cdr3_aa: CASSERWTGTEQYF

d_call: -
clone_size: -
v_call: TRBV5-6
j_call: TRBJ1-4
cdr3_nt: TGTGCCAGCAGCTTGTCTGGAGGAGGTGAAAAACTGTTTTTT
cdr3_aa: CASSLSGGGEKLFF